Given below is one T cell receptor beta chain in context. This specimen belongs to a study of blood T cell repertoires in COVID-19. Study-level information: Samples came from the United States, Italy and Spain, spanning acute and convalescent COVID-19. Nucleic acid was either cDNA or gDNA, and it came from T cells, B-cell-depleted T cells, or PBMCs.

CDR3 size: 16 residues. The ends were cut back, 2 bases at V and 4 bases at J, with 14 bases in the middle. CDR1 MNHEY and CDR2 SVGAGI come from the germline V gene. TCRdb's table, derived via immunoSEQ multiplex PCR, lists solely in-frame clones and lacks some. The data show some 460,000 clones, with around 89% seen just once and 4.3% held by the top ten. The sample taken for sequencing was peripheral blood. This chain connects TRBV6-5 to TRBJ2-2; the D gene is possibly TRBD1 (5 bases). The receptor's source is a young woman with acute or convalescent COVID-19. CDR3: CASSYPARVSTGELFF. DNA of the CDR3: TGTGCCAGCAGTTACCCCGCCAGGGTGTCCACCGGGGAGCTGTTTTTT.